This TCR beta chain appears in the sequencing data of a study of shared clonotypes between healthy human individuals. Clones were read by immunoSEQ multiplex PCR, and TCRdb kept only the in-frame ones, dropping some. The table shows 2 million to 2.5 million clones, with under 95% occurring only once. The material sequenced was naive CD4+ T cells from PBMCs. Documented subset: CD45RA+ positively selected. The clonotype originates from a man younger than 30 in good health. Some clones in this sample may be carry-over from other donors' samples.

For the CDR3, the DNA is TGTGCCAGCATGACGGGAGCGACAGATACGCAGTATTTT. It is translated as CASMTGATDTQYF. This chain connects TRBV6-1 to TRBJ2-3; weak D call: TRBD2 (6 bases). The CDR3 has 13 amino acids. Germline V lookup: CDR1 MNHNS, CDR2 SASEGT. Trimming took 7 bases from V and 3 from J, leaving 11 bases between them.